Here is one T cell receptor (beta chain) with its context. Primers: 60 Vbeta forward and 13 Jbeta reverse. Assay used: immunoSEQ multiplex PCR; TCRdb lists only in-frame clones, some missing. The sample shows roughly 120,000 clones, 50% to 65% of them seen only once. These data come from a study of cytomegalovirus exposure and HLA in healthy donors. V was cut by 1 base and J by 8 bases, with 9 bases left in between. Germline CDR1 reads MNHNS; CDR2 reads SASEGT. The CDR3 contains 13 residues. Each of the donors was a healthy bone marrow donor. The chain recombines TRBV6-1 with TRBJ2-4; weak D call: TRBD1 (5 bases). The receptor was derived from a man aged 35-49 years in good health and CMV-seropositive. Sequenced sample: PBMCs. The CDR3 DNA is TGTGCCAGCAGTGAAGATTGGGGCGACATTCAGTACTTC. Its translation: CASSEDWGDIQYF.